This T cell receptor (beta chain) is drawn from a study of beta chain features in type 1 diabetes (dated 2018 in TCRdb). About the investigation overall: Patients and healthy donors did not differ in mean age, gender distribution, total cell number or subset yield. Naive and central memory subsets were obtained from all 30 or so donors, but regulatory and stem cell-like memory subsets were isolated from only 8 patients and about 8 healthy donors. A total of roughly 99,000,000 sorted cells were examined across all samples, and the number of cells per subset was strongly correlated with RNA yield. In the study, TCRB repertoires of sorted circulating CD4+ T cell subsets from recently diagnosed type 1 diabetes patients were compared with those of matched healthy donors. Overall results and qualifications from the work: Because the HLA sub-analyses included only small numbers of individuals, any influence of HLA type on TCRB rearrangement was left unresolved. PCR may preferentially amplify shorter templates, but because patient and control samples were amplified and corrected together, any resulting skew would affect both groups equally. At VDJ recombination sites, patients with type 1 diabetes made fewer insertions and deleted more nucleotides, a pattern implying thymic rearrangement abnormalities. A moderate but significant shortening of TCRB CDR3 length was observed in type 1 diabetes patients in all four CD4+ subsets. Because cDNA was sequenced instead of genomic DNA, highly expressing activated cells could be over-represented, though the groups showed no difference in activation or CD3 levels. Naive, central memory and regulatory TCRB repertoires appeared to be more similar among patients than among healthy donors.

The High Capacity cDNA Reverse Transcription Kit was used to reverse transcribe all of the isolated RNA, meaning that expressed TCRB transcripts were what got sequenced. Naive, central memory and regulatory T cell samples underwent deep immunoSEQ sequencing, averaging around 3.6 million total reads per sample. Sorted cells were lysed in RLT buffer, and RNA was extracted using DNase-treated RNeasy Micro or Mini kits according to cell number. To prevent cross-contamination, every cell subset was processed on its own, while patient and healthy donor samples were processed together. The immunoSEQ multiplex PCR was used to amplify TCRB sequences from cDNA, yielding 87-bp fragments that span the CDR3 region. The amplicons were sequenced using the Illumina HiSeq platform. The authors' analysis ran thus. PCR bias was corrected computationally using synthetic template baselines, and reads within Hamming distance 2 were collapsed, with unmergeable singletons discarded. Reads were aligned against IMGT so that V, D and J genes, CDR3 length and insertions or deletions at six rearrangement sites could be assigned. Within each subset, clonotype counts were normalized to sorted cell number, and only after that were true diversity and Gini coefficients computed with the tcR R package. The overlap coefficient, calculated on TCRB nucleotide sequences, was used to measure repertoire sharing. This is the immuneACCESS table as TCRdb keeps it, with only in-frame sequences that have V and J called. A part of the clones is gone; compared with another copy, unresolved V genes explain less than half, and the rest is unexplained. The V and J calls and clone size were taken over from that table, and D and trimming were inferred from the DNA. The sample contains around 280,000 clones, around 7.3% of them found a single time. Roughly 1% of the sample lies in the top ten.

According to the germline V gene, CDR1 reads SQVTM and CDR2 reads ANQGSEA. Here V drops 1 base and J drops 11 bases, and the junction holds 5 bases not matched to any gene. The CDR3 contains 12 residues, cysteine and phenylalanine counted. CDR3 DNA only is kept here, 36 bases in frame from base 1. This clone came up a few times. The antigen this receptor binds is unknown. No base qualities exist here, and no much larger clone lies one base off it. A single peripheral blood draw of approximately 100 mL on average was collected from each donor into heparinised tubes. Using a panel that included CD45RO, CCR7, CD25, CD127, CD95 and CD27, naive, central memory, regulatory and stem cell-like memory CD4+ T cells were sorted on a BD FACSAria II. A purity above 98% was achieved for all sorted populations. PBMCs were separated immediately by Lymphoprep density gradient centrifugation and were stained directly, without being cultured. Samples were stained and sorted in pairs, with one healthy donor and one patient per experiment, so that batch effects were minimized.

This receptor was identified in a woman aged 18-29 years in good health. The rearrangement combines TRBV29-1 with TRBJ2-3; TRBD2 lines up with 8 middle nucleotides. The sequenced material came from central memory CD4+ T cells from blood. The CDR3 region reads CSVEGPGGRQYF. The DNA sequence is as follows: TGCAGCGTTGAAGGGCCGGGGGGGCGGCAGTATTTT.